What follows are 23 T cell receptor beta chains derived from one specimen sequenced in a study of CD8+CD57+ T cells in acquired aplastic anemia. Genomic DNA templated the TCR beta VDJ and CDR3 profiling. Each CDR3 protein gets one entry after TCRdb re-called the reads with MiXCR. The sample lists approximately 470,000 distinct CDR3 sequences; around 33% were seen once. It was patients with CD8+CD57+ cell expansion by flow cytometry who were chosen for sequencing. The sample consisted of sorted CD4+, CD8+, or CD8+CD57+ T cells (not recorded which) from PBMCs. The receptor source for this set is a human donor with aplastic anemia.

In its sample, this clonotype was seen many times. A much larger clone lies a single base off, so this may be a read error. This sequence joins TRBV10-3 and TRBJ1-4, with TRBD1 as a possible D gene (6 bases). Trimming took 2 bases from V and 16 from J, leaving 14 bases between them. The CDR3 is made up of 12 amino acids. CDR1 is ENHRY and CDR2 is SYGVKD in the germline V gene. The DNA of the CDR3 is TGTGCCATCAGTGAGGACGACAGGCTTCCGTTTTTT. It encodes CAISEDDRLPFF.

This clonotype was recorded many times. This chain uses TRBV9 with TRBJ1-1; 9 nucleotides agree with TRBD1. The length of the CDR3 is 15 residues. Germline V gene sequence: CDR1 SGDLS, CDR2 YYNGEE. The junction had 13 bases not matched to a gene; V was cut back by 3 bases and J by 10 bases. CDR3 amino acids: CASSEGTGRDLLAFF. The CDR3 bases are TGTGCCAGCAGCGAGGGGACAGGGAGGGACTTGTTAGCTTTCTTT.

A few counts support this clonotype. The V call is TRBV28, the J call TRBJ1-5; D gene unclear. Germline loops: CDR1 MDHEN, CDR2 SYDVKM. This CDR3 comprises 13 residues. The V gene lost 1 base and the J gene lost 3 bases, with 4 bases spanning the gap. In DNA form, the CDR3 reads TGTGCCAGCAGTTTATCAAACAATCAGCCCCAGCATTTT. Amino acids: CASSLSNNQPQHF.

This clonotype was counted many times. This chain uses TRBV20-1 with TRBJ1-2, with 9 bases aligning to TRBD1. The trim removed 3 bases at V and 7 bases at J, leaving 6 bases unmatched. The V gene's germline CDR1 is DFQATT and CDR2 SNEGSKA (reference sequence). The CDR3 has 13 amino acids. Written as DNA, the CDR3 is TGCAGTGCTAGGGAGGGGACAGGGCTTGGCTACACCTTC. Its protein is CSAREGTGLGYTF.

This clonotype has a count of ten or more. CDR3: CSVYGGLGETQYF. CDR3 DNA: TGCAGCGTCTACGGGGGCCTCGGAGAGACCCAGTACTTC. This chain uses TRBV29-1 with TRBJ2-5; D may correspond to TRBD1 or TRBD2 (6 bases each). Germline-derived CDR1 and CDR2 are SQVTM and ANQGSEA. CDR3 size: 13 residues. Trimming removed 6 bases at V and 4 bases at J, with 15 bases between.

This clonotype was detected only a few times. The CDR3 coding sequence is TGTGCCAGCAAGGTCGGTAGGGGGCGATGGAGGGACGAGCAGTACTTC. This codes for CASKVGRGRWRDEQYF. The chain links TRBV12-3 or TRBV12-4 to TRBJ2-7, with D perhaps TRBD1 (7 bases). This CDR3 has 16 amino acids. V dropped 7 bases and J dropped 5 bases, with 24 bases sitting between them.

In this sample, this clonotype turned up many times. The chain links TRBV20-1 to TRBJ2-7; 9 bases fit TRBD2. The CDR3 runs to 13 residues. The V gene's germline CDR1 is DFQATT and CDR2 SNEGSKA (reference sequence). J gave up 6 bases and V 3 bases, and 6 bases lay outside the gene matches. The CDR3 region is CSASTSGRPEQYF. CDR3 nucleotide sequence: TGCAGTGCTAGTACGAGCGGGAGGCCCGAGCAGTACTTC.

This clonotype was detected ten times or more. The V and J genes are TRBV19 and TRBJ2-7; a weak D match, TRBD1 (6 bases). The germline V and J ends were trimmed by 4 bases and 5 bases, with 15 bases remaining between them. From germline, CDR1 is LNHDA and CDR2 SQIVND (reference sequence). There are 14 residues in the CDR3. Written as DNA, the CDR3 is TGTGCCAGTAGTACCCGGGACATTCACCACGAGCAGTACTTC. Amino acid sequence: CASSTRDIHHEQYF.

The gene calls are TRBV10-3 and TRBJ1-2; D uncertain. The V and J ends lost 4 bases and 0 bases respectively, with 9 bases between them. Germline V CDR1 and CDR2: ENHRY, SYGVKD. This CDR3 region has 14 residues. Here the CDR3 DNA reads TGTGCCATCAGTGTATCCAGTTCTAACTATGGCTACACCTTC. Translating gives CAISVSSSNYGYTF.

The chain employs TRBV25-1 and TRBJ2-5; possible D gene TRBD2, 5 bases. V lost 1 base, J lost 9 bases, and 18 bases lay in between. The CDR3 is made up of 15 amino acids. Germline loops: CDR1 MGHDK, CDR2 SYGVNS. The DNA of the CDR3 is TGTGCCAGCAGTGAATGGGGAGTAGGCAATCAGCCCCAGTACTTC. This translates into CASSEWGVGNQPQYF. Filled out from reference TRBV25-1 and TRBJ2-5, the complete variable domain reads EADIYQTPRYLVIGTGKKITLECSQTMGHDKMYWYQQDPGMELHLIHYSYGVNSTEKGDLSSESTVSRIRTEHFPLTLESARPSHTSQYLCASSEWGVGNQPQYFGPGTRLLVL.

The sample holds a few counts of this clonotype. The chain recombines TRBV3-1 with TRBJ2-7, with 8 nucleotides matching TRBD2. The CDR3 runs to 15 residues. Germline V CDR1 and CDR2: LGHDT, YNNKEL (reference sequence). J was trimmed by 5 bases and V by 5 bases; bases with no gene match: 11. The CDR3 nucleotides are TGTGCCAGCAGCAACAGAGGGACTAGGGGTAACGAGCAGTACTTC. It is translated as CASSNRGTRGNEQYF.

This clonotype was seen more than once but under ten times. The chain is built from TRBV20-1 and TRBJ1-1, with 9 bases fitting TRBD1. The germline CDR1 and CDR2 sequences are DFQATT and SNEGSKA (reference sequence). This CDR3 comprises 14 residues. Unmatched junction bases numbered 6, after V lost 3 bases and J lost 4 bases. DNA for the CDR3: TGCAGTGCTAGGTTCGGACAGGGGTCCACTGAAGCTTTCTTT. It encodes CSARFGQGSTEAFF.

The rearrangement uses TRBV9 and TRBJ2-2; 8 bases align to TRBD2. The CDR3 runs 15 residues. Per germline, CDR1 SGDLS and CDR2 YYNGEE. J gave up 3 bases and V 2 bases, and 3 bases lay outside the gene matches. CDR3 sequence: CASSVRGVDTGELFF. The CDR3 DNA reads as TGTGCCAGCAGCGTGCGGGGGGTCGACACCGGGGAGCTGTTTTTT.

This clonotype appeared many times. V usage is TRBV7-2 and J usage is TRBJ2-7, with unresolved D. CDR1 and CDR2 (germline): SGHTA, FQGNSA. This CDR3 spans 12 amino acids. Trimming shortened V by 2 bases and J by 1 base, and 3 bases separated the two germline ends. This CDR3 reads CASSLTSYEQYF. The DNA for the CDR3 is TGTGCCAGCAGCTTAACGTCCTACGAGCAGTACTTC.

This clonotype was detected a few times. The chain recombines TRBV5-1 with TRBJ1-2; 12 bases are a match to TRBD1. After removal of 0 bases from V and 3 bases from J, the junction contained 12 bases not matched to a gene. Germline V gene sequence: CDR1 SGHRS, CDR2 YFSETQ. This CDR3 is 19 amino acids long. The DNA for the CDR3 is TGCGCCAGCAGCTTGGCGGGGGACAGGGGGCTGACAGTACACTATGGCTACACCTTC. Translation gives CASSLAGDRGLTVHYGYTF.

This clonotype turned up a few times. This chain connects TRBV7-9 to TRBJ2-3, with 8 nucleotides matching TRBD2. CDR1 is SEHNR, CDR2 FQNEAQ, per germline (reference sequence). V was clipped by 3 bases and J by 8 bases; unmatched bases: 13. The CDR3 has 16 amino acids. CDR3: CASSFWRGALAATQYF. For the CDR3, the DNA is TGTGCCAGCAGCTTTTGGCGGGGGGCGTTGGCGGCTACGCAGTATTTT.

The chain joins TRBV11-1 to TRBJ1-6; TRBD1 is a possible D gene (6 bases). The CDR3 runs to 16 residues. V was clipped by 3 bases and J by 8 bases, with 17 bases between them. Germline V lookup: CDR1 SGHAT, CDR2 FQDESV (reference sequence). CDR3 in amino acids: CASSFLAQGMDSPLHF. CDR3 coding DNA: TGTGCCAGCAGCTTCTTAGCACAGGGTATGGATTCACCCCTCCACTTT.

This clonotype showed up just a few times. The gene calls are TRBV11-2 and TRBJ2-7; 9 nucleotides align to TRBD1. The end of the DNA aligns better with TRBJ2-5, so the J call may be wrong. This CDR3 region has 19 residues. Germline values: CDR1 SGHAT, CDR2 FQNNGV. The DNA of the CDR3 is TGTGCCAGCAGCCCAGCCGGGACAGGGATTGGGGATGTCCGGAGGACCCAGTACTTC. Translation gives CASSPAGTGIGDVRRTQYF.

The chain couples TRBV10-3 to TRBJ2-4; D unresolved. V shed 8 bases and J shed 0 bases, with 14 bases lying between them. CDR1 and CDR2 from the germline V gene are ENHRY and SYGVKD. The length of the CDR3 is 15 residues. The CDR3 sequence: CAISRQHLAKNIQYF. CDR3 DNA: TGTGCCATCTCCCGGCAACATCTAGCCAAAAACATTCAGTACTTC.

This clonotype was picked up many times. The chain links TRBV10-3 to TRBJ2-7, with TRBD2 matching over 9 bases. Germline trimming cut 6 bases from V and 5 bases from J; bases unmatched to any gene: 8. The CDR3 consists of 14 residues. Germline V gives CDR1 ENHRY, CDR2 SYGVKD. As DNA, the CDR3 is TGTGCCATCAGGGAACTAGCGGGTATCGACGAGCAGTACTTC. Encoded protein: CAIRELAGIDEQYF.

CDR3 amino acids: CSATGATGETQYF. The CDR3 DNA sequence: TGCAGTGCTACGGGGGCTACTGGGGAGACCCAGTACTTC. The chain recombines TRBV20-1 with TRBJ2-3, with D perhaps being TRBD1 or TRBD2 (6 bases each). Gene TRBJ2-5 matches the end of the DNA better, so the J call may be wrong. In germline, CDR1 is DFQATT, CDR2 SNEGSKA (reference sequence). The CDR3 sequence is 13 residues long.

About this clonotype itself: A single base separates this from a much larger clone, so it may be a read error. The chain couples TRBV10-1 to TRBJ2-7; 7 bases match TRBD2. The trim removed 7 bases at V and 0 bases at J, leaving 6 bases unmatched. CDR1 is WNHNN, CDR2 SYGVQD, per germline (reference sequence). The CDR3 totals 14 residues. The chain's CDR3 is CASILAENSYEQYF. CDR3 DNA: TGCGCCAGCATCCTAGCGGAGAACTCCTACGAGCAGTACTTC.

Of note for this clonotype: The CDR3 does not close with the conserved phenylalanine or tryptophan, likely indicating a read error. The J gene is TRBJ2-7, the V gene TRBV5-1; perhaps TRBD1 as D (5 bases). The CDR3 is 14 residues long. Trimming took 2 bases from V and 0 from J, leaving 9 bases between them. The germline V gene has CDR1 SGHRS and CDR2 YFSETQ. The DNA of the CDR3 is TGCGCCAGCAGCTTCACGACAGCCTCCTACGAGCAGTACTTA. This gives the protein CASSFTTASYEQYL.